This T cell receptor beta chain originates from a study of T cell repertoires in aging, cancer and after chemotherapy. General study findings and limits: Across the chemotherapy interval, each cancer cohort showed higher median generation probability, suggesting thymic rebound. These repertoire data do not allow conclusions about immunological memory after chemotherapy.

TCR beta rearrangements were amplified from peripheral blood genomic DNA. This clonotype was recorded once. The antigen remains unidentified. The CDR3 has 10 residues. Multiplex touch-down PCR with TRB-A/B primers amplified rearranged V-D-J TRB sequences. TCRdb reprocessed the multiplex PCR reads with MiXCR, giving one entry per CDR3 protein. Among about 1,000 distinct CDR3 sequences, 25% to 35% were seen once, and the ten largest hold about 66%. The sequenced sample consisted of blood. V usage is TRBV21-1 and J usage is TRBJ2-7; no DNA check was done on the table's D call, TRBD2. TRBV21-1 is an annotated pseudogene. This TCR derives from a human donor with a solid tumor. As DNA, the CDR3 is TGTGCCAGCAGCGGGCCTGAGCAGTACTTC. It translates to CASSGPEQYF.